These T cell receptor beta chains were read from a single sample in a study of cytomegalovirus exposure and HLA in healthy donors. The data were produced by immunoSEQ multiplex PCR, yet TCRdb's version contains in-frame clones alone and is incomplete. The sample has over 150,000 clones; 82% are singletons. Material for sequencing was PBMCs. These receptors all stem from a man aged 45-65 years in good health and CMV-seropositive. The CDR3 runs from the conserved cysteine through the conserved F or W. The D gene is left open where the match is weak. Size is stated for part of the rows, as once, few or many counts, or as a class when the clone is expanded.

v_call: TRBV7-9
d_call: -
cdr3_length: 14
clone_size: -
j_call: TRBJ2-7
cdr3_aa: CASSLDAAGYEQYF
cdr3_nt: TGTGCCAGCAGCTTAGATGCCGCGGGCTACGAGCAGTACTTC

v_call: TRBV9
d_call: -
cdr3_length: 15
clone_size: -
j_call: TRBJ1-2
cdr3_aa: CASSVWGGANYGYTF
cdr3_nt: TGTGCCAGCAGCGTATGGGGAGGGGCCAACTATGGCTACACCTTC

v_call: TRBV6-1
d_call: -
cdr3_length: 12
clone_size: -
j_call: TRBJ2-7
cdr3_aa: CASHDTTYEQYF
cdr3_nt: TGTGCCAGCCACGACACAACCTACGAGCAGTACTTC

v_call: TRBV5-5
d_call: TRBD1
cdr3_length: 16
clone_size: -
j_call: TRBJ2-7
cdr3_aa: CASSLTGQGSWYEQYF
cdr3_nt: TGTGCCAGCAGCTTGACCGGACAGGGCTCGTGGTACGAGCAGTACTTC

v_call: TRBV28
d_call: -
cdr3_length: 12
clone_size: -
j_call: TRBJ1-5
cdr3_aa: CASSIPIRPQHF
cdr3_nt: TGTGCCAGCAGTATTCCTATACGGCCCCAGCATTTT

v_call: TRBV5-1
d_call: -
cdr3_length: 16
clone_size: -
j_call: TRBJ1-4
cdr3_aa: CASSLVFWQGGEKLFF
cdr3_nt: TGCGCCAGCAGCTTGGTTTTCTGGCAAGGAGGGGAAAAACTGTTTTTT

v_call: TRBV7-6
d_call: -
cdr3_length: 12
clone_size: -
j_call: TRBJ1-4
cdr3_aa: CASSTDGEKLFF
cdr3_nt: TGTGCCAGCAGCACAGACGGTGAAAAACTGTTTTTT

v_call: TRBV27
d_call: TRBD2
cdr3_length: 17
clone_size: -
j_call: TRBJ2-2
cdr3_aa: CASSSPGLAGGTGELFF
cdr3_nt: TGTGCCAGCAGTTCCCCGGGACTAGCGGGAGGCACCGGGGAGCTGTTTTTT

v_call: TRBV28
d_call: TRBD1
cdr3_length: 16
clone_size: -
j_call: TRBJ1-1
cdr3_aa: CASRETGPGPRTEAFF
cdr3_nt: TGTGCCAGCAGAGAGACAGGGCCGGGACCGCGGACTGAAGCTTTCTTT

v_call: TRBV28
d_call: TRBD1
cdr3_length: 14
clone_size: -
j_call: TRBJ2-7
cdr3_aa: CASSGTGDRNEQYF
cdr3_nt: TGTGCCAGCAGCGGGACAGGGGATAGGAACGAGCAGTACTTC

v_call: TRBV2
d_call: TRBD2
cdr3_length: 16
clone_size: -
j_call: TRBJ2-2
cdr3_aa: CASSTGGGLRSGELFF
cdr3_nt: TGTGCCAGCAGCACCGGGGGGGGTCTTAGGAGCGGGGAGCTGTTTTTT

v_call: TRBV18
d_call: TRBD2
cdr3_length: 14
clone_size: few
j_call: TRBJ2-7
cdr3_aa: CASSGTSGGREQYF
cdr3_nt: TGTGCCAGCTCCGGGACTAGCGGGGGTCGCGAGCAGTACTTC

v_call: TRBV10-3
d_call: TRBD1
cdr3_length: 15
clone_size: -
j_call: TRBJ1-6
cdr3_aa: CAITPGQGHNSPLHF
cdr3_nt: TGTGCCATCACCCCGGGACAGGGGCATAATTCACCCCTCCACTTT

v_call: TRBV5-8
d_call: -
cdr3_length: 14
clone_size: -
j_call: TRBJ2-3
cdr3_aa: CASSATSGTDTQYF
cdr3_nt: TGTGCCAGCAGCGCCACCTCAGGAACAGATACGCAGTATTTT

v_call: TRBV6-4
d_call: -
cdr3_length: 13
clone_size: -
j_call: TRBJ1-2
cdr3_aa: CASSDSSSYGYTF
cdr3_nt: TGTGCCAGCAGTGACTCCTCTAGCTATGGCTACACCTTC

v_call: TRBV5-1
d_call: TRBD2
cdr3_length: 17
clone_size: -
j_call: TRBJ2-3
cdr3_aa: CASSFITSGIGTDTQYF
cdr3_nt: TGCGCCAGCAGCTTTATCACTAGCGGGATAGGCACAGATACGCAGTATTTT

v_call: TRBV11-2
d_call: TRBD2
cdr3_length: 14
clone_size: -
j_call: TRBJ2-1
cdr3_aa: CASSPLREDYEQFF
cdr3_nt: TGTGCCAGCAGCCCACTGCGGGAGGACTATGAGCAGTTCTTC

v_call: TRBV15
d_call: -
cdr3_length: 15
clone_size: -
j_call: TRBJ1-2
cdr3_aa: CATSRDLTGSYGYTF
cdr3_nt: TGTGCCACCAGCAGGGACCTTACAGGGTCCTATGGCTACACCTTC

v_call: TRBV2
d_call: -
cdr3_length: 16
clone_size: -
j_call: TRBJ2-7
cdr3_aa: CASSEGGGTTSYEQYF
cdr3_nt: TGTGCCAGCAGTGAGGGAGGGGGGACCACCTCCTACGAGCAGTACTTC

v_call: TRBV5-1
d_call: -
cdr3_length: 13
clone_size: -
j_call: TRBJ2-2
cdr3_aa: CASLWGDTGELFF
cdr3_nt: TGCGCCAGCCTATGGGGGGACACCGGGGAGCTGTTTTTT

v_call: TRBV6-5
d_call: -
cdr3_length: 15
clone_size: -
j_call: TRBJ2-4
cdr3_aa: CASSTTRTYQDSQYF
cdr3_nt: TGTGCCAGCAGCACCACAAGGACATACCAGGACAGTCAGTACTTC

v_call: TRBV28
d_call: TRBD2
cdr3_length: 15
clone_size: -
j_call: TRBJ2-7
cdr3_aa: CASTPRGGRSHEQYF
cdr3_nt: TGTGCCAGCACCCCGCGGGGGGGGCGATCACACGAGCAGTACTTC

v_call: TRBV5-1
d_call: TRBD1
cdr3_length: 15
clone_size: -
j_call: TRBJ1-4
cdr3_aa: CASSLRGRRDEKLFF
cdr3_nt: TGCGCCAGCAGCTTGAGGGGGCGACGAGATGAAAAACTGTTTTTT

v_call: TRBV7-2
d_call: TRBD1
cdr3_length: 14
clone_size: few
j_call: TRBJ2-2
cdr3_aa: CASSFNRGTGELFF
cdr3_nt: TGTGCCAGCAGCTTCAACAGGGGCACCGGGGAGCTGTTTTTT

v_call: TRBV7-2
d_call: -
cdr3_length: 13
clone_size: -
j_call: TRBJ2-7
cdr3_aa: CASSSTLSYEQYF
cdr3_nt: TGTGCCAGCAGCTCTACCCTCTCCTACGAGCAGTACTTC

v_call: TRBV29-1
d_call: TRBD1
cdr3_length: 15
clone_size: -
j_call: TRBJ1-5
cdr3_aa: CSAASGTGRDQPQHF
cdr3_nt: TGCAGCGCAGCCTCCGGGACAGGGAGGGATCAGCCCCAGCATTTT

v_call: TRBV7-2
d_call: -
cdr3_length: 15
clone_size: -
j_call: TRBJ2-1
cdr3_aa: CASSSRDLGGGEQFF
cdr3_nt: TGTGCCAGCAGCTCCCGGGATTTGGGGGGAGGCGAGCAGTTCTTC

v_call: TRBV4-3
d_call: TRBD2
cdr3_length: 17
clone_size: -
j_call: TRBJ2-1
cdr3_aa: CASSLLRPSGGANEQFF
cdr3_nt: TGCGCCAGCAGCCTCCTTCGTCCCAGCGGGGGGGCCAATGAGCAGTTCTTC

v_call: TRBV7-9
d_call: -
cdr3_length: 12
clone_size: -
j_call: TRBJ2-5
cdr3_aa: CASTFPGETQYF
cdr3_nt: TGTGCCAGCACCTTCCCAGGAGAGACCCAGTACTTC

v_call: TRBV28
d_call: -
cdr3_length: 14
clone_size: -
j_call: TRBJ1-2
cdr3_aa: CASTPLERLYGYTF
cdr3_nt: TGTGCCAGCACCCCACTAGAAAGACTTTATGGCTACACCTTC

v_call: TRBV14
d_call: -
cdr3_length: 14
clone_size: -
j_call: TRBJ1-1
cdr3_aa: CASSQGQANTEAFF
cdr3_nt: TGTGCCAGCAGCCAAGGACAGGCTAACACTGAAGCTTTCTTT

v_call: TRBV11-1
d_call: -
cdr3_length: 18
clone_size: -
j_call: TRBJ1-3
cdr3_aa: CASSLAPRPGRGRNTIYF
cdr3_nt: TGTGCCAGCAGCTTAGCGCCCAGACCCGGCCGAGGCAGAAACACCATATATTTT

v_call: TRBV4-2
d_call: -
cdr3_length: 15
clone_size: -
j_call: TRBJ2-7
cdr3_aa: CASSQAAGTTYEQYF
cdr3_nt: TGTGCCAGCAGCCAAGCCGCCGGGACAACCTACGAGCAGTACTTC

v_call: TRBV29-1
d_call: TRBD2
cdr3_length: 15
clone_size: -
j_call: TRBJ2-4
cdr3_aa: CSVLAGGPPKNIQYF
cdr3_nt: TGCAGCGTCTTAGCGGGAGGGCCACCCAAAAACATTCAGTACTTC

v_call: TRBV7-2
d_call: TRBD1
cdr3_length: 15
clone_size: -
j_call: TRBJ1-2
cdr3_aa: CASSFGTGGSYGYTF
cdr3_nt: TGTGCCAGCAGCTTTGGAACAGGGGGCTCGTATGGCTACACCTTC

v_call: TRBV5-4
d_call: TRBD2
cdr3_length: 16
clone_size: -
j_call: TRBJ2-2
cdr3_aa: CASSWGLAGVGGELFF
cdr3_nt: TGTGCCAGCAGCTGGGGACTAGCGGGAGTTGGCGGGGAGCTGTTTTTT

v_call: TRBV30
d_call: TRBD2
cdr3_length: 14
clone_size: -
j_call: TRBJ2-2
cdr3_aa: CAWGSGTHTGELFF
cdr3_nt: TGTGCCTGGGGTAGCGGGACTCACACCGGGGAGCTGTTTTTT

v_call: TRBV27
d_call: TRBD1
cdr3_length: 19
clone_size: -
j_call: TRBJ2-1
cdr3_aa: CASSVVRDRGIFSYNEQFF
cdr3_nt: TGTGCCAGCAGTGTCGTCCGGGACAGGGGGATCTTCTCCTACAATGAGCAGTTCTTC

v_call: TRBV5-6
d_call: TRBD2
cdr3_length: 18
clone_size: -
j_call: TRBJ2-1
cdr3_aa: CASSLGLAGLGRYNEQFF
cdr3_nt: TGTGCCAGCAGCTTGGGACTAGCGGGATTGGGTCGGTACAATGAGCAGTTCTTC

v_call: TRBV28
d_call: TRBD1
cdr3_length: 14
clone_size: -
j_call: TRBJ1-5
cdr3_aa: CASTLGQGIQPQHF
cdr3_nt: TGTGCCAGCACCCTGGGACAGGGGATCCAGCCCCAGCATTTT

v_call: TRBV4-3
d_call: -
cdr3_length: 15
clone_size: -
j_call: TRBJ1-4
cdr3_aa: CASSQGYRPNEKLFF
cdr3_nt: TGCGCCAGCAGCCAAGGGTACAGACCTAATGAAAAACTGTTTTTT

v_call: TRBV7-2
d_call: -
cdr3_length: 14
clone_size: -
j_call: TRBJ1-2
cdr3_aa: CASSLPAGNYGYTF
cdr3_nt: TGTGCCAGCAGCTTACCGGCAGGCAACTATGGCTACACCTTC

v_call: TRBV7-2
d_call: -
cdr3_length: 16
clone_size: -
j_call: TRBJ2-2
cdr3_aa: CASSPRTAANTGELFF
cdr3_nt: TGTGCCAGCAGCCCGAGGACAGCTGCGAACACCGGGGAGCTGTTTTTT

v_call: TRBV9
d_call: TRBD1
cdr3_length: 17
clone_size: -
j_call: TRBJ2-2
cdr3_aa: CASSAGTGNRNTGELFF
cdr3_nt: TGTGCCAGCAGCGCCGGGACAGGGAATAGGAACACCGGGGAGCTGTTTTTT

v_call: TRBV5-1
d_call: TRBD2
cdr3_length: 16
clone_size: -
j_call: TRBJ2-7
cdr3_aa: CASSSSDSGGSYEQYF
cdr3_nt: TGCGCCAGCAGTTCCTCGGACAGCGGGGGATCCTACGAGCAGTACTTC

v_call: TRBV29-1
d_call: -
cdr3_length: 14
clone_size: -
j_call: TRBJ1-1
cdr3_aa: CSVEDPPVNTEAFF
cdr3_nt: TGCAGCGTTGAAGATCCGCCGGTGAACACTGAAGCTTTCTTT

v_call: TRBV7-2
d_call: -
cdr3_length: 14
clone_size: -
j_call: TRBJ1-5
cdr3_aa: CASSSGGLPQPQHF
cdr3_nt: TGTGCCAGCAGCTCGGGCGGGCTCCCTCAGCCCCAGCATTTT

v_call: TRBV28
d_call: -
cdr3_length: 13
clone_size: -
j_call: TRBJ2-3
cdr3_aa: CASSLGSFGPQYF
cdr3_nt: TGTGCCAGCAGTTTGGGGAGCTTTGGGCCGCAGTATTTT

v_call: TRBV30
d_call: TRBD1
cdr3_length: 15
clone_size: -
j_call: TRBJ1-2
cdr3_aa: CAWSDWDRPLYGYTF
cdr3_nt: TGTGCCTGGAGTGACTGGGACAGGCCGCTCTATGGCTACACCTTC

v_call: TRBV9
d_call: TRBD1
cdr3_length: 15
clone_size: -
j_call: TRBJ2-2
cdr3_aa: CASSLTGQGAGELFF
cdr3_nt: TGTGCCAGCAGCCTGACGGGACAGGGGGCTGGGGAGCTGTTTTTT

v_call: TRBV6-6
d_call: TRBD1
cdr3_length: 15
clone_size: -
j_call: TRBJ1-2
cdr3_aa: CASSYSNRGAYGYTF
cdr3_nt: TGTGCCAGCAGTTACTCGAACAGGGGAGCCTATGGCTACACCTTC

v_call: TRBV2
d_call: TRBD2
cdr3_length: 18
clone_size: -
j_call: TRBJ2-1
cdr3_aa: CASSGSWTRSGAYNEQFF
cdr3_nt: TGTGCCAGCAGTGGAAGTTGGACTCGCAGCGGGGCCTACAATGAGCAGTTCTTC

v_call: TRBV2
d_call: -
cdr3_length: 12
clone_size: -
j_call: TRBJ1-1
cdr3_aa: CASPGKNTEAFF
cdr3_nt: TGTGCCAGCCCGGGGAAGAACACTGAAGCTTTCTTT

v_call: TRBV7-2
d_call: -
cdr3_length: 17
clone_size: -
j_call: TRBJ2-1
cdr3_aa: CASSGPGLGSSYNEQFF
cdr3_nt: TGTGCCAGCAGCGGTCCGGGACTGGGGAGCTCCTACAATGAGCAGTTCTTC